A selection of T cell receptor beta chains follows, all from one sample in a study of cytomegalovirus exposure and HLA in healthy donors. The assay was immunoSEQ multiplex PCR, and TCRdb's table has in-frame clones only and misses some. The profile covers 110,000 or so clones, with more than 70% appearing a single time and approximately 2% taken by the ten largest. Sample: PBMCs. The receptors were sampled from a man between 18 and 29 years old in good health and CMV-seronegative. Each CDR3 is given with its conserved first and last residue. The D gene is left open where the match is weak. The size field is filled for only some rows; it gives once, few, many or a size class.

TRBD2 | TRBJ2-1 | - | TRBV5-4 | TGTGCCAGCACCACGAGGAGAAGCGGGGGGGCCCCGTTCTTC | CASTTRRSGGAPFF
TRBD2 | TRBJ2-5 | - | TRBV25-1 | TGTGCCAGCAGTGAGCACCTGACTAGCGGGCAAGAGACCCAGTACTTC | CASSEHLTSGQETQYF
- | TRBJ2-5 | - | TRBV5-6 | TGTGCCAGCAGCTTCGAGCAGGTCGGAGAGACCCAGTACTTC | CASSFEQVGETQYF
- | TRBJ2-1 | once | TRBV5-8 | TGTGCCAGCAGCGGCCAGGGGATTTACAATGAGCAGTTCTTC | CASSGQGIYNEQFF
- | TRBJ2-1 | once | TRBV19 | TGTGCCAGTAGTACCTTTCAGGTAGAATACAATGAGCAGTTCTTC | CASSTFQVEYNEQFF
TRBD2 | TRBJ2-5 | - | TRBV10-3 | TGTGCCTCGGGGGCACGGACTAGCGGGGGAGAGACCCAGTACTTC | CASGARTSGGETQYF
TRBD1 | TRBJ2-7 | - | TRBV5-1 | TGCGCCAGCAGCAGGGACAGGGCCTACGAGCAGTACTTC | CASSRDRAYEQYF
TRBD1 | TRBJ2-1 | - | TRBV18 | TGTGCCAGCTCACGGGACAGCCGTGCCCAAGTCTACAATGAGCAGTTCTTC | CASSRDSRAQVYNEQFF
TRBD1 | TRBJ1-3 | - | TRBV30 | TGTGCCTGGAGTGTAGTTTTGGAGTTAGGGACAGGGGTGAGAAACACCATATATTTT | CAWSVVLELGTGVRNTIYF
- | TRBJ1-1 | - | TRBV7-2 | TGTGCCAGCAGCTTAGTGCTGGGGCTGATGAACACTGAAGCTTTCTTT | CASSLVLGLMNTEAFF
TRBD1 | TRBJ1-1 | - | TRBV19 | TGTGCCAGTAGTTCCGGGACAGTTAAAGCTTTCTTT | CASSSGTVKAFF
TRBD1 | TRBJ2-7 | - | TRBV5-1 | TGCGCCAGCAGCGTACAGGGGTTCGAGCAGTACTTC | CASSVQGFEQYF
- | TRBJ2-7 | - | TRBV30 | TGTGCCTGGAGTCCTGTCGGTCGGTACTACGAGCAGTACTTC | CAWSPVGRYYEQYF
- | TRBJ2-2 | - | TRBV2 | TGTGCCAGCAGTTCGTACACCGGGGAGCTGTTTTTT | CASSSYTGELFF
- | TRBJ1-5 | - | TRBV5-8 | TGTGCCAGCAGCTTGGGACAGTTGAATCAGCCCCAGCATTTT | CASSLGQLNQPQHF
- | TRBJ1-4 | - | TRBV6-5 | TGTGCCAGCGTTCGTCGGCCGGGGGAAAAACTGTTTTTT | CASVRRPGEKLFF
- | TRBJ2-1 | - | TRBV29-1 | TGCAGCGTTGACAGTTTATACAATGAGCAGTTCTTC | CSVDSLYNEQFF
TRBD2 | TRBJ2-1 | - | TRBV7-7 | TGTGCCAGCAGCAACCTAGCGGCCAGCTCCTACAATGAGCAGTTCTTC | CASSNLAASSYNEQFF
- | TRBJ1-1 | - | TRBV6-5 | TGTGCCAGCAGTTACGCCACAGGGAACACTGAAGCTTTCTTT | CASSYATGNTEAFF
- | TRBJ1-2 | - | TRBV5-4 | TGTGCCAGCAGCTCCGGACAGAGCTATGGCTACACCTTC | CASSSGQSYGYTF
- | TRBJ2-1 | - | TRBV10-3 | TGTGCCATCAGTCCAGGGTTCTCCTACAATGAGCAGTTCTTC | CAISPGFSYNEQFF
- | TRBJ1-5 | - | TRBV19 | TGTGCCAGTACCAATACTGGTCGGTCCAATCAGCCCCAGCATTTT | CASTNTGRSNQPQHF
TRBD2 | TRBJ2-1 | - | TRBV5-1 | TGCGCCAGCAGCTTGTATCTCGGACTAGCGGGATGGAATGAGCAGTTCTTC | CASSLYLGLAGWNEQFF
- | TRBJ1-1 | - | TRBV4-3 | TGCGCCAGCAGCCAAGTCGGGACTGAAGCTTTCTTT | CASSQVGTEAFF
- | TRBJ2-7 | few | TRBV7-9 | TGTGCCAGCAGCACACATACAGGGTCCTACGAGCAGTACTTC | CASSTHTGSYEQYF
TRBD1 | TRBJ1-5 | - | TRBV4-1 | TGCGCCAGCAGCCCCCAGGGGGTAAGCAATCAGCCCCAGCATTTT | CASSPQGVSNQPQHF
TRBD1 | TRBJ2-1 | - | TRBV5-1 | TGCGCCAGCATGGACAGGGTGGCCTACAATGAGCAGTTCTTC | CASMDRVAYNEQFF
- | TRBJ2-3 | few | TRBV12-2 | TGTGCAAGTCGTCTGGGACTCACGGGGGGCACAGATACGCAGTATTTT | CASRLGLTGGTDTQYF
- | TRBJ1-5 | - | TRBV28 | TGTGCCAGCAGCGGGACAATTGGGGCCCAGCCCCAGCATTTT | CASSGTIGAQPQHF
- | TRBJ2-2 | - | TRBV13 | TGTGCCAGCACTGGCAGGGCCGGGACCGGGGAGCTGTTTTTT | CASTGRAGTGELFF
TRBD2 | TRBJ2-3 | - | TRBV7-6 | TGTGCCAGCAGCTTTGGATTTAGCGGGGGGGACACAGATACGCAGTATTTT | CASSFGFSGGDTDTQYF
- | TRBJ2-1 | - | TRBV6-5 | TGTGCCAGCAGTTACGGCAGGGCGAATGAGCAGTTCTTC | CASSYGRANEQFF
TRBD1 | TRBJ1-3 | - | TRBV6-5 | TGTGCCAGCAGGCCAGACAGGGGTTCTGGAAACACCATATATTTT | CASRPDRGSGNTIYF
TRBD1 | TRBJ1-5 | - | TRBV19 | TGTGCCAGTAGTATAAGGCCCGCGCTGGACAGGAGAGATCAGCCCCAGCATTTT | CASSIRPALDRRDQPQHF
- | TRBJ2-7 | - | TRBV13 | TGTGCCAGCAGCTTAGCGGGTACTCCATACGAGCAGTACTTC | CASSLAGTPYEQYF
- | TRBJ1-1 | - | TRBV25-1 | TGTGCCAGCAGTGATGAGGGGGTTAGGGAAATGAACACTGAAGCTTTCTTT | CASSDEGVREMNTEAFF